This TCR beta chain derives from a study of cytomegalovirus exposure and HLA in healthy donors. The repertoire was sequenced with immunoSEQ multiplex PCR; TCRdb's copy has only in-frame clones and lacks some. Of 160,000 or so clones in the sample, more than 75% were seen once. This CDR3 is 13 amino acids long. V lost 6 bases to trimming and J lost 6 bases, with 12 bases between them. Germline loops: CDR1 MNHEY, CDR2 SVGAGI. The source of this sequence is a man in his late teens or twenties in good health and CMV-seropositive. Material for sequencing was PBMCs. The rearrangement joins TRBV6-5 to TRBJ2-4, with a tentative D call TRBD1 (7 bases). CDR3: CASRRQGGNIQYF. In DNA form, the CDR3 reads TGTGCCAGCAGGAGACAGGGAGGAAACATTCAGTACTTC.